This T cell receptor (beta chain) derives from a study of OX40 agonist ivuxolimab in advanced cancers. The assay was immunoSEQ multiplex PCR, and TCRdb's table has in-frame clones only and misses some. Of 69,000 or so clones listed, roughly four fifths are singletons. The CDR3 length is 13 residues. Germline-derived CDR1 and CDR2 are MNHEY and SMNVEV (reference sequence). V shed 5 bases and J 6 bases; nucleotides not matched to a gene: 7. The sequence derives from an adult with an advanced solid tumor such as melanoma, head and neck, liver or kidney cancer. The J gene is TRBJ2-7, the V gene TRBV27; 7 positions match TRBD1. The sample in question was CD4+ or CD8+ T cells sorted from blood, obtained in a trial of the OX40 agonist ivuxolimab. The CDR3 DNA sequence: TGTGCCAGCAGTCCCCGACAGGGTCGCGAGCAGTACGTC. Encoded protein: CASSPRQGREQYV.